This T cell receptor beta chain emerged from a study of T cells after yellow fever vaccination. In TCRdb, the 5' RACE reads were re-called with MiXCR into one record per CDR3 protein. The sample lists over 65,000 distinct CDR3 sequences; roughly 14% were seen once. CDR3 length equals 12 residues. The V gene lost 5 bases and the J gene lost 4 bases, with 8 bases spanning the gap. The germline CDR1 and CDR2 sequences are MNHEY and SVGEGT. The chain links TRBV6-2 or TRBV6-3 to TRBJ1-2, with D unclear. The clonotype was recovered from a man aged 18 to 35 who received the YFV17D yellow fever vaccine. This sample comprised CD8+ T cells not binding an NS4B(214-222) dextramer, sorted from PBMCs, obtained approximately 22 days after the first yellow fever vaccination. CDR3 DNA sequence: TGTGCCAGCAGTAACGTATTCTATGGCTACACCTTC. Encoded protein: CASSNVFYGYTF.